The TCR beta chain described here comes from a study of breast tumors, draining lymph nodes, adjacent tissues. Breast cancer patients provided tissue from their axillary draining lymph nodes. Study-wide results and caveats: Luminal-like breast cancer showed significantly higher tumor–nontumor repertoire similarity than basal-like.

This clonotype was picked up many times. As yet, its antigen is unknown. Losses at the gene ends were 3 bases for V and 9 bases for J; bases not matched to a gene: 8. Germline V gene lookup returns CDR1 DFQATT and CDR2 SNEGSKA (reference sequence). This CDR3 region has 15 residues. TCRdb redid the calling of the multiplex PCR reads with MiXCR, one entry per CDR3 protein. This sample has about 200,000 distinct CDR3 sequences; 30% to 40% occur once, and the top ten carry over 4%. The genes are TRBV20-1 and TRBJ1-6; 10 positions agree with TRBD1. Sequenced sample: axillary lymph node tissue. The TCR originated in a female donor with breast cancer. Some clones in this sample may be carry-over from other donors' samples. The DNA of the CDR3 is TGCAGTGCTAGGGAGGGCGGGACAGGGGTTTCACCCCTCCACTTT. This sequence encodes CSAREGGTGVSPLHF.